This TCR beta chain was recorded in a study of lymphopenia after photon versus proton radiotherapy. Study-level results: Under photons, naive T cells and diversity fell while effector/memory populations rose. After the lymphocyte nadir, photon-treated repertoires showed oligoclonal expansion, especially of CD8+ Temra cells.

Regarding this clone: What it recognizes is unknown.

Method: immunoSEQ multiplex PCR; TCRdb's copy keeps in-frame clones and lacks some. In the table there are about 17,000 clones, roughly 84% of which are singletons. This CDR3 is 14 amino acids long. V was cut by 0 bases and J by 10 bases, with 13 bases left in between. Germline lookup yields CDR1 SGHDN and CDR2 FVKESK. The clonotype comes from a man between 65 and 85 years old with pancreatic cancer. This material consisted of peripheral blood, taken from a patient treated with proton-based radiotherapy. The J gene is TRBJ2-1, the V gene TRBV14; maybe TRBD2 (6 bases). CDR3 region: CASSQDIAAYEQFF. CDR3 DNA: TGTGCCAGCAGCCAAGATATAGCGGCGTACGAGCAGTTCTTC.